A single sample is the source of the 7 T cell receptor beta chains below, sequenced in a study of blood T cell repertoires in COVID-19. Method: immunoSEQ multiplex PCR; TCRdb's copy keeps in-frame clones and lacks some. This repertoire shows roughly 230,000 clones, around 88% found once; its top ten account for more than 6.5%. The source material was peripheral blood. The source is a man aged 40-49 years with active or convalescent COVID-19.

The chain recombines TRBV7-3 with TRBJ2-1; the D gene is possibly TRBD2 (6 bases). V shed 4 bases and J shed 9 bases, with 13 bases lying between them. The germline V gene has CDR1 SGHTA and CDR2 FQGTGA. The CDR3 spans 13 residues. DNA of the CDR3: TGTGCCAGCAGCTCCGAGGGAGCGGGTGAGCAGTTCTTC. Protein product: CASSSEGAGEQFF. Combining the CDR3 with reference TRBV7-3 and TRBJ2-1 gives the whole variable domain GAGVSQTPSNKVTEKGKYVELRCDPISGHTALYWYRQSLGQGPEFLIYFQGTGAADDSGLPNDRFFAVRPEGSVSTLKIQRTERGDSAVYLCASSSEGAGEQFFGPGTRLTVL.

CDR3 bases: TGTGCCTGGAGTGTATTGGGTTGGGTAGCGGGGCCGGAGACCCAGTACTTC. Protein product: CAWSVLGWVAGPETQYF. This rearrangement joins TRBV30 to TRBJ2-5, with 8 bases identical to TRBD2. Germline V gene data show CDR1 as GTSNPN and CDR2 as SVGIG (reference sequence). V shed 0 bases and J 5 bases; nucleotides not matched to a gene: 14. The CDR3 has 17 amino acids.

V usage is TRBV7-8 and J usage is TRBJ1-3, with D perhaps TRBD1 (5 bases). The CDR3 spans 16 residues. CDR1 is SGHVS, CDR2 FQNEAQ, per germline. Trimming took off 5 bases at V and 2 bases at J, with 16 bases between the two ends. The CDR3 sequence is CASSRSAGTPGNTIYF. Here the CDR3 DNA reads TGTGCCAGCAGCCGCTCCGCGGGGACTCCTGGAAACACCATATATTTT.

This clone was picked up one time. J is TRBJ2-2 and V is TRBV5-1; 8 nucleotides line up with TRBD1. CDR3 length equals 16 residues. The V and J ends lost 4 bases and 3 bases, in that order; junction bases with no gene match: 8. The germline gives CDR1 SGHRS, CDR2 YFSETQ. CDR3 DNA sequence: TGCGCCAGCAGCCCTCTAGGACAGGGATACACCGGGGAGCTGTTTTTT. Its translation: CASSPLGQGYTGELFF. The full variable domain, in which reference TRBV5-1 and TRBJ2-2 provide the parts outside the CDR3, is KAGVTQTPRYLIKTRGQQVTLSCSPISGHRSVSWYQQTPGQGLQFLFEYFSETQRNKGNFPGRFSGRQFSNSRSEMNVSTLELGDSALYLCASSPLGQGYTGELFFGEGSRLTVL.

The rearrangement links TRBV19 to TRBJ1-3; 7 positions agree with TRBD1. Germline CDR1 LNHDA, CDR2 SQIVND (reference sequence). The ends lost 3 bases at V and 0 bases at J; junction bases unmatched: 8. CDR3 length: 17 amino acids. The CDR3 region is CASSMGGQPTSGNTIYF. CDR3 nucleotides: TGTGCCAGTAGTATGGGGGGACAGCCCACCTCTGGAAACACCATATATTTT.

This sequence joins TRBV6-6 and TRBJ1-3, with D maybe TRBD1 (5 bases). Germline CDR1 reads MNHNY; CDR2 reads SVGAGI (reference sequence). Trimming pared 2 bases from V and 1 base from J, leaving 12 bases between. CDR3 length: 16 residues. Written as DNA, the CDR3 is TGTGCCAGCAGTTACATGGGGGGGGGATCTGGAAACACCATATATTTT. This sequence encodes CASSYMGGGSGNTIYF.

This rearrangement joins TRBV27 to TRBJ1-1; D ambiguous. Germline loops: CDR1 MNHEY, CDR2 SMNVEV (reference sequence). V was clipped by 7 bases and J by 1 base, with 10 bases between them. The CDR3 is 13 residues long. The CDR3 bases are TGTGCCAGCAAGGCAACTAGGAACACTGAAGCTTTCTTT. Translating it yields CASKATRNTEAFF.